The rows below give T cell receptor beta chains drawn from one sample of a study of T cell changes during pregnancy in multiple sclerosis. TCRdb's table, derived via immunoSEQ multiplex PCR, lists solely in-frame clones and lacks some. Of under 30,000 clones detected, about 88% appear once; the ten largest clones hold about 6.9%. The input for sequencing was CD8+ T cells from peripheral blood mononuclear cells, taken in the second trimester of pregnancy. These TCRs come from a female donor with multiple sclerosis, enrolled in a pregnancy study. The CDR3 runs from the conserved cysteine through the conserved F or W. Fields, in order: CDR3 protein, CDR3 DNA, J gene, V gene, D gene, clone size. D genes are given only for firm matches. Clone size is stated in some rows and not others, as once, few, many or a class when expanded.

CASSQEGQGAQAFF TGCGCCAGCAGCCAAGAAGGGCAGGGGGCCCAAGCTTTCTTT TRBJ1-1 TRBV4-1 TRBD1 -
CATSRDTRSGANVLTF TGTGCCACCAGCAGAGATACGCGGTCTGGGGCCAACGTCCTGACTTTC TRBJ2-6 TRBV15 - -
CASSPGTEYNSPLHF TGCGCCAGCAGCCCCGGGACAGAATATAATTCACCCCTCCACTTT TRBJ1-6 TRBV5-1 TRBD1 -
CSVAGTSETQYF TGCAGCGTGGCCGGGACTAGTGAGACCCAGTACTTC TRBJ2-5 TRBV29-1 TRBD2 -
CASSPGHAYEQYF TGTGCCAGCAGTCCGGGACACGCCTACGAGCAGTACTTC TRBJ2-7 TRBV2 - -
CASSLGGTGSEAFF TGTGCCAGCAGTTTAGGGGGGACAGGGTCGGAAGCTTTCTTT TRBJ1-1 TRBV28 TRBD1 once
CATFLGGNGYTF TGTGCCACCTTCCTAGGTGGAAATGGCTACACCTTC TRBJ1-2 TRBV25-1 - -
CASSFSSTLGPGYTF TGTGCCAGCAGCTTTTCATCGACTCTGGGGCCTGGCTACACCTTC TRBJ1-2 TRBV7-9 - -
CASSQGTSGYEQYF TGCGCCAGCAGCCAAGGGACTAGCGGCTACGAGCAGTACTTC TRBJ2-7 TRBV4-1 TRBD2 -
CASSSQGEDMNTEAFF TGTGCCAGCAGTTCACAGGGGGAGGACATGAACACTGAAGCTTTCTTT TRBJ1-1 TRBV6-6 TRBD1 -
CASSQEALASGGAGDTGELFF TGCGCCAGCAGCCAAGAGGCTCTGGCTAGCGGGGGGGCGGGAGACACCGGGGAGCTGTTTTTT TRBJ2-2 TRBV4-1 TRBD2 -
CASSLWALQETQYF TGTGCCAGCAGCTTATGGGCCCTCCAAGAGACCCAGTACTTC TRBJ2-5 TRBV7-8 - -
CASSATSGTMAFF TGTGCCAGCAGCGCAACCTCCGGGACAATGGCTTTCTTT TRBJ1-1 TRBV5-4 - -
CASNELAGGGGEQYF TGTGCCAGCAACGAGCTGGCGGGGGGAGGCGGCGAGCAGTACTTC TRBJ2-7 TRBV21-1 - -
CAWSIGTSGGELFF TGTGCCTGGAGTATAGGGACTAGCGGCGGGGAGCTGTTTTTT TRBJ2-2 TRBV30 TRBD2 -
CAISEPDLGADTQYF TGTGCCATCAGTGAGCCGGATTTGGGAGCAGATACGCAGTATTTT TRBJ2-3 TRBV10-3 - -
CASTRGDLQGYTF TGTGCCAGCACCCGGGGGGATCTTCAAGGCTACACCTTC TRBJ1-2 TRBV6-5 - -
CASSLGGAYYNEQFF TGCGCCAGCAGCCTAGGCGGGGCCTACTACAATGAGCAGTTCTTC TRBJ2-1 TRBV4-1 - -
CASSPGQGAVEQFF TGTGCCAGTAGCCCCGGACAGGGGGCGGTTGAGCAGTTCTTC TRBJ2-1 TRBV19 TRBD1 -
CASNKRRVSGANVLTF TGTGCCAGTAATAAAAGACGGGTCTCTGGGGCCAACGTCCTGACTTTC TRBJ2-6 TRBV19 - once
CASSHRTGTSGGRNEQFF TGCGCCAGCAGTCACAGAACCGGGACTAGCGGGGGGCGGAATGAGCAGTTCTTC TRBJ2-1 TRBV23-1 TRBD2 -
CASNGQGEANEQFF TGTGCCAGCAATGGACAGGGCGAGGCGAATGAGCAGTTCTTC TRBJ2-1 TRBV6-1 TRBD1 few
CASSMAGDAETQYF TGTGCCAGTAGTATGGCGGGAGACGCAGAGACCCAGTACTTC TRBJ2-5 TRBV19 TRBD2 -
CSTRQPQVDEQYF TGCAGCACCCGACAACCTCAAGTGGACGAGCAGTACTTC TRBJ2-7 TRBV29-1 - -
CASSITSGGSGNTIYF TGTGCCAGCAGTATCACCTCGGGGGGCTCTGGAAACACCATATATTTT TRBJ1-3 TRBV27 - -
CASSLLWTDLSYEQYF TGTGCCAGCAGCCTCCTATGGACAGATCTATCCTACGAGCAGTACTTC TRBJ2-7 TRBV28 - -
CASSLSGNFEAFF TGTGCCAGCAGCTTATCCGGTAACTTTGAAGCTTTCTTT TRBJ1-1 TRBV7-3 - once
CASSPFRDIAYEQYF TGTGCCAGCAGTCCATTTCGGGACATCGCCTACGAGCAGTACTTC TRBJ2-7 TRBV28 - -
CASSPHRDYNNEQFF TGTGCCAGCAGCCCACACCGGGACTACAACAATGAGCAGTTCTTC TRBJ2-1 TRBV5-5 TRBD2 -
CASSQGLAGDEQYF TGTGCCAGCAGCCAGGGACTAGCGGGAGACGAGCAGTACTTC TRBJ2-7 TRBV11-3 TRBD2 -
CASSQDDSGSYEQFF TGCGCCAGCAGCCAAGACGATAGCGGGTCTTATGAGCAGTTCTTC TRBJ2-1 TRBV4-1 TRBD2 -
CASSKDSAYNSPLHF TGTGCCAGCAGCAAGGACAGCGCATATAATTCACCCCTCCACTTT TRBJ1-6 TRBV9 - few